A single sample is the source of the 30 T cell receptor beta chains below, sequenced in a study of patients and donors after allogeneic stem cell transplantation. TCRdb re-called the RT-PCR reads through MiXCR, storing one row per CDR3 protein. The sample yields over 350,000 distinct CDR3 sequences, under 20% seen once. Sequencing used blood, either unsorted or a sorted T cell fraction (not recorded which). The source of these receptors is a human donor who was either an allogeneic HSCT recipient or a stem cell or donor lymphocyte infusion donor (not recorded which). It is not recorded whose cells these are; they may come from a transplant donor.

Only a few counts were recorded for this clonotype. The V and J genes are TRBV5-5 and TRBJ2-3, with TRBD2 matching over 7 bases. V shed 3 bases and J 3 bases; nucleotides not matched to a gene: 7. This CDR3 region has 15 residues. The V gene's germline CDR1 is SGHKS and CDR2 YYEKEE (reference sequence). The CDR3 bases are TGTGCCAGCAGCTACACTTGGGGAGGGACAGATACGCAGTATTTT. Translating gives CASSYTWGGTDTQYF.

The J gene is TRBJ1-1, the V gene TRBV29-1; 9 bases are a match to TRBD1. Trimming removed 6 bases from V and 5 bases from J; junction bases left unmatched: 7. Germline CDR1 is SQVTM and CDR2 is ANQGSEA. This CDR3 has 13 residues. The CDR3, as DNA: TGCAGCGTCCGACAGGGGGTAGGGACTGAAGCTTTCTTT. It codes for CSVRQGVGTEAFF.

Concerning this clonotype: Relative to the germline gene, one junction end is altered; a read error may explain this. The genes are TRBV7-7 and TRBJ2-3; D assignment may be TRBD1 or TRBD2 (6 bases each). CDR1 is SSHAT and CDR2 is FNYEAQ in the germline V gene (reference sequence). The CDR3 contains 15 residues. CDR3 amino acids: CASSLNGGSTDTQYF. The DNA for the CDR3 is TGTGCTAGCAGCTTGAACGGGGGCAGCACAGATACGCAGTATTTT. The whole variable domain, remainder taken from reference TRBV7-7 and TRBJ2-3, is GAGVSQSPRYKVTKRGQDVTLRCDPISSHATLYWYQQALGQGPEFLTYFNYEAQPDKSGLPSDRFSAERPEGSISTLTIQRTEQRDSAMYRCASSLNGGSTDTQYFGPGTRLTVL.

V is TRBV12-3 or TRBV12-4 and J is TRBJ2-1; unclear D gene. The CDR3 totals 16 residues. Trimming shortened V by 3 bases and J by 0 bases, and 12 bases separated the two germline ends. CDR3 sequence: CASSFPGRGSYNEQFF. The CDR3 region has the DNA TGTGCCAGCAGTTTCCCCGGGCGAGGCTCCTACAATGAGCAGTTCTTC.

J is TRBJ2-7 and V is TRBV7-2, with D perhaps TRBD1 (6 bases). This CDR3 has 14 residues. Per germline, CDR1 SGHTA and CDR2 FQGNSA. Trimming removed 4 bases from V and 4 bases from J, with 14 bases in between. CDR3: CASSYTGLGYEQYF. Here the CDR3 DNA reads TGTGCCAGCAGCTATACAGGGTTAGGGTACGAGCAGTACTTC.

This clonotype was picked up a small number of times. The CDR3 is CASSEARPGGSTEAFF. CDR3 in DNA: TGTGCCAGCAGTGAAGCGAGGCCAGGGGGTAGCACTGAAGCTTTCTTT. The J gene is TRBJ1-1, the V gene TRBV6-1; 7 bases line up with TRBD1. J lost 4 bases, V lost 0 bases, and 8 bases had no gene match. Germline-derived CDR1 and CDR2 are MNHNS and SASEGT. The CDR3 loop spans 16 amino acids.

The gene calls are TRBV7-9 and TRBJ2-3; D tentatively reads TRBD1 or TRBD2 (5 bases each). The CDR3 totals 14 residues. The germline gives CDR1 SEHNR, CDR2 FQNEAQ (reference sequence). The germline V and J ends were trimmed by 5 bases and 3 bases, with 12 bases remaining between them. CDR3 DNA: TGTGCCAGCAGCCCTCGGGACCTTACAGATACGCAGTATTTT. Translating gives CASSPRDLTDTQYF.

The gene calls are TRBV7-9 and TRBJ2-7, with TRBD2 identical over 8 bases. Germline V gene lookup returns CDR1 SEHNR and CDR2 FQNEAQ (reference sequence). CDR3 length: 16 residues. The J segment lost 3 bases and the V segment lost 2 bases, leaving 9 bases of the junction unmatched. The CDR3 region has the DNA TGTGCCAGCAGCTTAACCTCTAGCGGGCGATACTACGAGCAGTACTTC. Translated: CASSLTSSGRYYEQYF.

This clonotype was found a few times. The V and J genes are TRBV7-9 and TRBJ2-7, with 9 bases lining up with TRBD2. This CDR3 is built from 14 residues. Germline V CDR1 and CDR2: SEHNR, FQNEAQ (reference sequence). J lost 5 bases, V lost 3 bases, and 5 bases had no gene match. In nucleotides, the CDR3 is TGTGCCAGCAGCTTGAGCGGGGGGAGGCACGAGCAGTACTTC. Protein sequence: CASSLSGGRHEQYF.

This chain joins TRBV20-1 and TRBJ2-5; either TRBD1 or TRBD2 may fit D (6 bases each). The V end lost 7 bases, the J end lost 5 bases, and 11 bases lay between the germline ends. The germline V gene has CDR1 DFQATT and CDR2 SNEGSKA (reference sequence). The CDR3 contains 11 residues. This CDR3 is CSGGGRETQYF. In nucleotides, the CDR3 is TGCAGTGGAGGGGGGAGGGAGACCCAGTACTTC.

The CDR3 region is CASSLRGDTGGYTF. The CDR3 DNA sequence: TGTGCCAGCAGCTTAAGGGGGGACACGGGCGGCTACACCTTC. The chain employs TRBV7-3 and TRBJ1-2; TRBD1 might be the D (6 bases). The length of the CDR3 is 14 residues. CDR1 is SGHTA and CDR2 is FQGTGA in the germline V gene. The germline V and J ends were trimmed by 1 base and 8 bases, with 14 bases remaining between them.

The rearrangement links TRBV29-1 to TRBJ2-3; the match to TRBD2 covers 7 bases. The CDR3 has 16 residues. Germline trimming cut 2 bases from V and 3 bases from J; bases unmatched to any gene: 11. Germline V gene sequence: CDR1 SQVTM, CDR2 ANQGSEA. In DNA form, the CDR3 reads TGCAGCGTTGAACACTCCGCGGGGGTTCGAACAGATACGCAGTATTTT. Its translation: CSVEHSAGVRTDTQYF.

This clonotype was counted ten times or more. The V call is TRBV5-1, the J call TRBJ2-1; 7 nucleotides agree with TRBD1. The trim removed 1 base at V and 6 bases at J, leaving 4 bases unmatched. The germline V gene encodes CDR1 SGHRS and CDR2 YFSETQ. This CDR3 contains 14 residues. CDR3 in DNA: TGCGCCAGCAGCTTGAGGGGGCCCACCAATGAGCAGTTCTTC. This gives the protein CASSLRGPTNEQFF.

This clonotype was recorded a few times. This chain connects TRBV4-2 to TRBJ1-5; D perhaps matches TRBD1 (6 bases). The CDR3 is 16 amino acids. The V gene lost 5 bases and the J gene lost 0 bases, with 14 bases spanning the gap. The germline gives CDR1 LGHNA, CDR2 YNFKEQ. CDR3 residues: CASSSTGTYSNQPQHF. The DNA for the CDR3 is TGTGCCAGCAGCTCTACAGGGACTTATAGCAATCAGCCCCAGCATTTT.

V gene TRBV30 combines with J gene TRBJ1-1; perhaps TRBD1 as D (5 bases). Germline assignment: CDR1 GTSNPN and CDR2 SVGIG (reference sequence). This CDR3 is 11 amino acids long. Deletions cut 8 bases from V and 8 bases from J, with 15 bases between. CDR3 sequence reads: CALRPGLEAFF. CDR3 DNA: TGTGCCCTGCGGCCGGGACTCGAAGCTTTCTTT.

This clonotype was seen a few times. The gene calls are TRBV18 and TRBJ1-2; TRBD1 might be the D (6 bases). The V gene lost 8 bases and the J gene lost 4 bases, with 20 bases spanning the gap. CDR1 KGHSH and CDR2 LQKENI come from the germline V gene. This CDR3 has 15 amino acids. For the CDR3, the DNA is TGTGCCAGCGCAGGAGGAACGGGACAAGTCTATGGCTACACCTTC. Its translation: CASAGGTGQVYGYTF.

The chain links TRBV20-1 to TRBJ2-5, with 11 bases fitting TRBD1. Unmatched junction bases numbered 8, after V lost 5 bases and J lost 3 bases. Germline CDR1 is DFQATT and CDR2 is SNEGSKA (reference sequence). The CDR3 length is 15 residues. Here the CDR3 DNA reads TGCAGTGCTCCCCATCCGGGACAGGGGGAAGAGACCCAGTACTTC. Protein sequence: CSAPHPGQGEETQYF.

Here the CDR3 reads CASSLGDRGRDQPQHF. In DNA, the CDR3 is TGTGCCAGCAGCTTAGGGGACAGGGGGCGCGATCAGCCCCAGCATTTT. J is TRBJ1-5 and V is TRBV7-8; 12 bases align to TRBD1. Germline loops: CDR1 SGHVS, CDR2 FQNEAQ. The CDR3 has 16 amino acids. V shed 1 base, J shed 5 bases, and the junction held 3 bases outside the gene matches.

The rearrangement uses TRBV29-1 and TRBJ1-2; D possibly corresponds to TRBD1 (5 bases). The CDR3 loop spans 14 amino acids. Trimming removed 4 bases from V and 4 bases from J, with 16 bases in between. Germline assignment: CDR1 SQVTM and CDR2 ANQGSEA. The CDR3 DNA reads TGCAGCGTTGGTGAGGGGATGGGGGGCTATGGCTACACCTTC. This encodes CSVGEGMGGYGYTF.

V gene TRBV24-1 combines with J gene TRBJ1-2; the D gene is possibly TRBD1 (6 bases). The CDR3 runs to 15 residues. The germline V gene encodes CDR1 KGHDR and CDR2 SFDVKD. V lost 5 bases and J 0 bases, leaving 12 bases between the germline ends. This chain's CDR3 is CATSAMGGPNYGYTF. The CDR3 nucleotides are TGTGCCACCAGTGCCATGGGGGGCCCTAACTATGGCTACACCTTC.

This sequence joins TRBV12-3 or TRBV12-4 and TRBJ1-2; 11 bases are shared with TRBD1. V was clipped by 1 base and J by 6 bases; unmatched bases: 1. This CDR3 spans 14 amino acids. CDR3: CASSLGDRGNGYTF. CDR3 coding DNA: TGTGCCAGCAGTTTAGGGGACAGGGGGAATGGCTACACCTTC.

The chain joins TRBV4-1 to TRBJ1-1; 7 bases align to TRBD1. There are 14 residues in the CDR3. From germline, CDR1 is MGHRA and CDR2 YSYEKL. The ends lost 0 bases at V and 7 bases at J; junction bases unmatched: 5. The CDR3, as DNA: TGCGCCAGCAGCCAAGACAGGGGGACAGATGAAGCTTTCTTT. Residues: CASSQDRGTDEAFF.

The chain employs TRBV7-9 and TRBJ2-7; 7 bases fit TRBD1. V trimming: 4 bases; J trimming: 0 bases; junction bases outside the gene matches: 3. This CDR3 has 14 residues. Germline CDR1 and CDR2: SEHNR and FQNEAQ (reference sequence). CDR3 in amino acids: CASSSRTGSYEQYF. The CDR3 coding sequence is TGTGCCAGCAGCTCCCGGACAGGCTCCTACGAGCAGTACTTC. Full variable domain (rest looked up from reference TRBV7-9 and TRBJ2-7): DTGVSQNPRHKITKRGQNVTFRCDPISEHNRLYWYRQTLGQGPEFLTYFQNEAQLEKSRLLSDRFSAERPKGSFSTLEIQRTEQGDSAMYLCASSSRTGSYEQYFGPGTRLTVT.

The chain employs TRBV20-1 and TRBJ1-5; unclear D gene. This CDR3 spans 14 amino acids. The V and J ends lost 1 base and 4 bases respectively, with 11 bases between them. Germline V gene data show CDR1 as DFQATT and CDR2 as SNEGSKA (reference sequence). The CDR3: CSARGVGINQPQHF. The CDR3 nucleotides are TGCAGTGCTAGAGGGGTGGGGATTAATCAGCCCCAGCATTTT.

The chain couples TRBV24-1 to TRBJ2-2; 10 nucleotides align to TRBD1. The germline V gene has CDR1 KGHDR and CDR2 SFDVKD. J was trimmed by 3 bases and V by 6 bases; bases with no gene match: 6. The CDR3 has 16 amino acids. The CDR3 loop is CATSPWDRGDTGELFF. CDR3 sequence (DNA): TGTGCCACCAGTCCTTGGGACAGGGGAGACACCGGGGAGCTGTTTTTT.

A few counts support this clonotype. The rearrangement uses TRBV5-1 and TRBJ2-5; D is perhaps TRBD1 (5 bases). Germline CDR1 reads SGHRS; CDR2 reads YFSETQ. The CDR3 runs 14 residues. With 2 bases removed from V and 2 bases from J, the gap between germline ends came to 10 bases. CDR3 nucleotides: TGCGCCAGCAGCTTCAGACAGAAACAAGAGACCCAGTACTTC. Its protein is CASSFRQKQETQYF.

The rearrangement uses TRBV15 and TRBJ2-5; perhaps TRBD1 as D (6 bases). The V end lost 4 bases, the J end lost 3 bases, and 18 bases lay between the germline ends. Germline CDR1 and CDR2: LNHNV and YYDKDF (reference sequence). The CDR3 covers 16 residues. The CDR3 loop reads CATSIMGRGKEETQYF. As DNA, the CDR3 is TGTGCCACCAGCATTATGGGCAGGGGAAAAGAAGAGACCCAGTACTTC.

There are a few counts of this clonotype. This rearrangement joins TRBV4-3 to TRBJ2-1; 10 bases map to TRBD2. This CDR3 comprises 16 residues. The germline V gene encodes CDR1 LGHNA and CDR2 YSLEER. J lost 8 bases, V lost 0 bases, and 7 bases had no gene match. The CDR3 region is CASSQDTSGGADEQFF. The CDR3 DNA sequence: TGCGCCAGCAGCCAAGATACCAGCGGGGGGGCTGATGAGCAGTTCTTC.

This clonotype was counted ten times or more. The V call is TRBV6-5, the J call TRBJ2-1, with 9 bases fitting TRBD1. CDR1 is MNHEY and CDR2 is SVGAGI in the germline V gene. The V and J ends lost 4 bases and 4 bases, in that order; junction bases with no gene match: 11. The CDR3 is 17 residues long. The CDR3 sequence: CASSSDRGKAKYNEQFF. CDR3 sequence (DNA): TGTGCCAGCAGTTCGGACAGGGGAAAGGCTAAGTACAATGAGCAGTTCTTC.

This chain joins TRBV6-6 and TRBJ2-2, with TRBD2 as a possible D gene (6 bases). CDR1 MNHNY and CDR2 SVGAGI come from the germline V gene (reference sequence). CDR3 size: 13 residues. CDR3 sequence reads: CALGGDRTGELFF. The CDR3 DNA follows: TGTGCTCTGGGGGGAGATCGTACCGGGGAGCTGTTTTTT.